What follows is one TCR beta chain and its context. Antigen unknown. This sample stems from a study of brain T cells in children with intractable seizures. Surgery cases with the highest brain T cell transcript signatures were chosen for sequencing. At least one anti-epileptic drug was given before surgery. Study-level findings and limits: Among the top 50 brain clones were public and private clonotypes. Only CDR3 sequence similarity suggested viral specificity, without known HCMV serostatus. Absence of clones before surgery may stem from lower sequencing depth.

Using immunoSEQ multiplex PCR, the repertoire was profiled, and TCRdb retains in-frame clones only, with some absent. The repertoire holds 7,500 to 8,000 clones, with 73% as singletons. Looked up from germline, CDR1 is SGHVS and CDR2 is FQNEAQ. The CDR3 has 16 amino acids. Trimming took off 5 bases at V and 3 bases at J, with 16 bases between the two ends. This sequence joins TRBV7-8 and TRBJ1-4; D is unclear. This sample comprised resected brain tissue, obtained at surgery. This sequence originates from a boy under two years old with tuberous sclerosis and intractable seizures. The CDR3: CASSESRLWANEKLFF. CDR3 bases: TGTGCCAGCAGCGAGAGTAGGCTCTGGGCTAATGAAAAACTGTTTTTT.